This T cell receptor (beta chain) emerged from a study of T-cell reconstitution after alpha-beta-depleted transplantation in children. Study-wide results and caveats: Several hundred graft clones that had expanded were reportedly the source of alpha-beta T cells about two months after transplant. Recipient T cells and thymic progenitors that survived were the source of the high TCRbeta diversity seen at day 60 in some patients. T-cell counts and diversity at one year post-transplant came mainly from newly produced T cells.

During its preparation, the TCRbeta library received unique molecular identifiers. Each CDR3 protein gets one entry after TCRdb re-called the PCR reads with MiXCR. Found here are about 980,000 distinct CDR3 sequences, about 29% of them singletons; the top ten hold 25% to 35%. This clonotype was observed a handful of times. The antigen is unknown. Germline values: CDR1 SNHLY, CDR2 FYNNEI. V was clipped by 1 base and J by 0 bases, with 8 bases between them. CDR3 length: 15 residues. Specimen: PBMCs, mostly from graft donor cells, collected 360 days after TCRalphabeta/CD19-depleted stem cell transplant. The chain carries TRBV2 and TRBJ2-3; TRBD2 is a possible D gene (6 bases). The origin of this receptor is a boy under two years old who had a stem cell transplant for SCID, so the T cells may come from the graft donor. The CDR3 is CASSEVRGSTDTQYF. CDR3 DNA sequence: TGTGCCAGCAGTGAAGTTCGGGGGAGCACAGATACGCAGTATTTT.